Listed below are T cell receptor beta chains from one sample, sequenced in a study of CD8+CD57+ T cells in acquired aplastic anemia. TCRdb independently ran MiXCR on the reads; one entry per CDR3 protein. The sample consists of some 130,000 distinct CDR3 sequences, around 48% of them appearing once. The sample comprised sorted CD4+, CD8+, or CD8+CD57+ T cells (not recorded which) from PBMCs. The receptors come from a human donor in good health, serving as a control. Both conserved end residues are part of each CDR3.

TRBJ2-7,TRBV4-3,CASSSGGRLSSYEQYF
TRBJ2-3,TRBV3-1,CASSQVGRGTDTQYF
TRBJ1-2,TRBV10-3,CAISESGVTYYGYTF
TRBJ1-2,TRBV10-3,CAISGDREGGYTF
TRBJ1-5,TRBV3-2,CASSQLGGQPQHF
TRBJ1-4,TRBV9,CASSLGQGEGEKLFF
TRBJ1-1,TRBV2,CASSGGQYLNTEAFF
TRBJ1-6,TRBV7-2,CASSWPNSPLHF
TRBJ1-5,TRBV24-1,CATSDDQPQHF
TRBJ2-3,TRBV29-1,CSSPFGGGDTQYF
TRBJ1-6,TRBV24-1,CATSDLEPLNSPLHF
TRBJ2-5,TRBV6-5,CASSYAGLPITYGETQYF
TRBJ1-5,TRBV25-1,CASSRGRGQETQHF
TRBJ2-7,TRBV18,CASSPLGGGQYF
TRBJ1-2,TRBV2,CASTGDRGVGYTF
TRBJ1-2,TRBV7-2,CASSLDRVYNYGYTF
TRBJ1-5,TRBV6-4,CASRDSGGGDQPQHF
TRBJ2-2,TRBV27,CASSPYGQGAGTGELFF
TRBJ2-3,TRBV14,CASSLQLASTDTQYF
TRBJ1-2,TRBV12-3/TRBV12-4,CASSPTRSKFYGYTF
TRBJ2-3,TRBV11-2,CASRDVGGRTDTQYF
TRBJ1-1,TRBV10-3,CATSGTGITEAFF
TRBJ2-3,TRBV29-1,CSVAWDTQYF
TRBJ1-2,TRBV19,CASSNRDRWTYGYTF
TRBJ2-5,TRBV20-1,CGSSGGETQYF
TRBJ1-1,TRBV30,CAWSNTLVNTEAFF
TRBJ1-2,TRBV2,CASRWNEQVYGYTF
TRBJ1-1,TRBV7-9,CASTGANTEAFF
TRBJ1-2,TRBV15,CATSRGGTGANGYTF
TRBJ2-1,TRBV15,CATSGYNEQFF
TRBJ2-6,TRBV5-1,CASSRTGAHSGANVLTF
TRBJ2-7,TRBV25-1,CASSGETGAADYEQYF
TRBJ1-1,TRBV5-8,CASSLDGLGDTEAFF
TRBJ1-5,TRBV5-1,CASSRTGIGHNQPQHF
TRBJ2-1,TRBV2,CASESLSYNEQFF
TRBJ1-1,TRBV29-1,CSVPIGGAIMNTEAFF
TRBJ2-3,TRBV25-1,CASSEKVFSQYF
TRBJ2-7,TRBV6-5,CASSNYRQGKSYEQYF
TRBJ2-7,TRBV10-1,CASSESSLGYEQYF
TRBJ2-7,TRBV5-6,CASSFGGRPIYEQYF
TRBJ2-5,TRBV7-2,CASSLAGAGETQYF
TRBJ2-7,TRBV2,CASIWAQYGEQYF
TRBJ2-7,TRBV20-1,CSAGEGDSEQYF